This T cell receptor (beta chain) is from a study of human T cells and chemical hapten exposure. About the research overall: Alopecia areata, totalis or universalis affected patients who were mostly female.

Indicated time point: patch test 1, 2 weeks after DPC sensitization. Treatment: therapeutic diphenylcyclopropenone sensitization with weekly scalp DPC. In the original processing: A per-sample median of around 100,000 TCRs was observed, with a range of roughly 20,000 to 690,600. Using its own MiXCR run on the RACE reads, TCRdb lists one record per CDR3 protein. The V and J calls shown here were made by TCRdb, not taken from the authors' results. The sample lists about 69,000 distinct CDR3 sequences, around a third occurring once. The sample consisted of whole blood, taken in connection with sensitization to the hapten diphenylcyclopropenone (DPC). The clonotype originates from a man aged 40-49 years with alopecia areata. Some clones in this sample may be carry-over from other donors' samples.

CDR3 DNA: TGTGCCACCAGGACGCATGGGACAGATACGCAGTATTTT. Translating gives CATRTHGTDTQYF. The rearrangement links TRBV24-1 to TRBJ2-3, with D uncertain. The CDR3 spans 13 residues. Germline CDR1 is KGHDR and CDR2 is SFDVKD. V lost 7 bases, J lost 3 bases, and 10 bases lay in between.